This T cell receptor (beta chain) was captured in a study of early T cells in non-severe SARS-CoV-2 infection. Study-wide context: Investigators sequenced bulk RNA drawn from unsorted whole blood, and chains remained unpaired.

At least ten counts were recorded for this clonotype. What it recognizes is unknown. The library protocol tagged individual cDNA molecules with unique molecular identifiers. TCRdb analysed the 5' RACE reads with MiXCR anew, one entry per CDR3 protein. The repertoire holds about 35,000 distinct CDR3 sequences, with roughly 6% as singletons. Germline CDR1 ENHRY, CDR2 SYGVKD. V lost 6 bases and J lost 3, with 9 bases in between. The length of the CDR3 is 13 residues. General study points: Comparison of clonotypes with VDJdb favored anti-spike CD8 responses while missing private and CD4 specificities.

The V and J genes are TRBV10-3 and TRBJ1-5, with a weak D call TRBD1 (6 bases). The source was whole blood, collected at baseline. This clonotype was sampled from an adult who was a healthcare worker with PCR-confirmed SARS-CoV-2 infection or an uninfected control (not recorded which). The CDR3 loop is CAIRTGLNQPQHF. The CDR3 coding sequence is TGTGCCATCAGGACAGGACTCAATCAGCCCCAGCATTTT.